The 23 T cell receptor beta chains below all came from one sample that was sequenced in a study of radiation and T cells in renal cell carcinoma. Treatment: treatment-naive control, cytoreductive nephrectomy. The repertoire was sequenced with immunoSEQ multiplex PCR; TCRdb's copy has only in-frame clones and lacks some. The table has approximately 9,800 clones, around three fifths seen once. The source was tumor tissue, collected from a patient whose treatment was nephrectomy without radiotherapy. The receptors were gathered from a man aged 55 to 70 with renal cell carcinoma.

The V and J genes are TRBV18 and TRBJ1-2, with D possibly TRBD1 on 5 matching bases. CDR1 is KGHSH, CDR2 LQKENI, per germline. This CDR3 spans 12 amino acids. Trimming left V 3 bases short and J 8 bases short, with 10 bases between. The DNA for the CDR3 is TGTGCCAGCTCACCGGGGGAGGGAGGCTACACCTTC. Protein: CASSPGEGGYTF.

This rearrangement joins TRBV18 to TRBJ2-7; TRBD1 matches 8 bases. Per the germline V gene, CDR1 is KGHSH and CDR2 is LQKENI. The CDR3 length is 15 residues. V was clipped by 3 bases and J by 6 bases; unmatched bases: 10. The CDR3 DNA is TGTGCCAGCTCACCTTCTAGGACAGGGCCCCGCGAGCAGTACTTC. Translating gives CASSPSRTGPREQYF. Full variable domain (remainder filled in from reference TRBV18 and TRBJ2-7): NAGVMQNPRHLVRRRGQEARLRCSPMKGHSHVYWYRQLPEEGLKFMVYLQKENIIDESGMPKERFSAEFPKEGPSILRIQQVVRGDSAAYFCASSPSRTGPREQYFGPGTRLTVT.

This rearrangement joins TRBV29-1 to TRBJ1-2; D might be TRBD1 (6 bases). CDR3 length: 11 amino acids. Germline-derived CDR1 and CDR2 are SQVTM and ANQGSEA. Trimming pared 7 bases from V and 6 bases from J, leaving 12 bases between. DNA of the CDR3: TGCAGCGCCGGGGGGGCGGATGGCTACACCTTC. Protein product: CSAGGADGYTF.

The CDR3 nucleotides read TGTGCCAGCAGTTCGTACCAGGGAACCGATGAGCAGTTCTTC. The encoded protein is CASSSYQGTDEQFF. The V call is TRBV7-2, the J call TRBJ2-1, with D perhaps TRBD1 (5 bases). Trimming removed 6 bases at V and 8 bases at J, with 17 bases between. The length of the CDR3 is 14 residues. The V gene's germline CDR1 is SGHTA and CDR2 FQGNSA.

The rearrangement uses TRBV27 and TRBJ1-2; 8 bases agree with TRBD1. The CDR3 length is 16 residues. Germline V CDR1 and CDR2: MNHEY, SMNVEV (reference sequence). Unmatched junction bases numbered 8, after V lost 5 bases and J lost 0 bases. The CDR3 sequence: CASSRTGGTTNYGYTF. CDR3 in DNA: TGTGCCAGCAGTCGTACAGGGGGGACCACTAACTATGGCTACACCTTC.

The CDR3 is CASRRTSGETQYF. CDR3 nucleotide sequence: TGCGCCAGCAGGCGCACTTCGGGAGAGACCCAGTACTTC. The V call is TRBV10-2, the J call TRBJ2-5; D is ambiguous. Trimming took 6 bases from V and 4 from J, leaving 12 bases between them. Per germline, CDR1 WSHSY and CDR2 SAAADI. The CDR3 covers 13 residues.

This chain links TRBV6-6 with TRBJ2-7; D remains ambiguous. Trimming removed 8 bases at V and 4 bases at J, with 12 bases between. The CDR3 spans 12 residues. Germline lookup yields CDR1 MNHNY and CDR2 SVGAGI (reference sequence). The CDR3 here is CASGFDRYEQYF. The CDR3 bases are TGTGCCAGCGGGTTCGATCGATACGAGCAGTACTTC.

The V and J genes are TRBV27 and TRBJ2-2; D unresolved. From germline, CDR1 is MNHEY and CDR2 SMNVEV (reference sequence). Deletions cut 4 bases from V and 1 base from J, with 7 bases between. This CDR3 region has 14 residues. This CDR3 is CASSSAENTGELFF. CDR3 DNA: TGTGCCAGCAGTTCAGCCGAGAACACCGGGGAGCTGTTTTTT.

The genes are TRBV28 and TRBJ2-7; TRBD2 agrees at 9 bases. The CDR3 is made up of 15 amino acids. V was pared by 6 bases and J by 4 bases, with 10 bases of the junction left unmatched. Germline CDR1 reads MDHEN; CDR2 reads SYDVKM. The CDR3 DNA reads TGTGCCAGCAGACCGGGCGGGAGGGACTGGTACGAGCAGTACTTC. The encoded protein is CASRPGGRDWYEQYF.

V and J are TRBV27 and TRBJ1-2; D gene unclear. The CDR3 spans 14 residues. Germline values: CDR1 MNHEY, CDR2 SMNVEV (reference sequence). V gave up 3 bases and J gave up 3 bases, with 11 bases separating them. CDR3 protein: CASSLRSPDYGYTF. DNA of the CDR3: TGTGCCAGCAGTTTGAGGTCCCCGGACTATGGCTACACCTTC.

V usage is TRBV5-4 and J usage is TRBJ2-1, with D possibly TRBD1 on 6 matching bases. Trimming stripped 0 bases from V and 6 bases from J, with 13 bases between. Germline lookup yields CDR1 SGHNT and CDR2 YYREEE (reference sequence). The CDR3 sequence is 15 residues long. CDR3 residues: CASSLVGHRANEQFF. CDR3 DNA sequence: TGTGCCAGCAGCTTGGTGGGGCACAGGGCCAATGAGCAGTTCTTC.

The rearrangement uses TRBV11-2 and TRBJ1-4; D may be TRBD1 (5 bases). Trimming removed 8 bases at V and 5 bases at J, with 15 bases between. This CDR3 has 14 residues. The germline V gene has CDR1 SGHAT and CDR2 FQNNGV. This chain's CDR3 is CASRGAGPNEKLFF. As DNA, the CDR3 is TGTGCCAGCCGAGGGGCAGGACCAAATGAAAAACTGTTTTTT.

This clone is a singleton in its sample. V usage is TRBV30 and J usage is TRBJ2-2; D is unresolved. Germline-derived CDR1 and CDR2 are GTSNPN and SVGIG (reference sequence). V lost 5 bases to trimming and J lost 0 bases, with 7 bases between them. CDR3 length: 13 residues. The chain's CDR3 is CAWDKSNTGELFF. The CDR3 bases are TGTGCCTGGGACAAATCGAACACCGGGGAGCTGTTTTTT. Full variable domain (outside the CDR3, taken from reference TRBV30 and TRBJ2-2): SQTIHQWPATLVQPVGSPLSLECTVEGTSNPNLYWYRQAAGRGLQLLFYSVGIGQISSEVPQNLSASRPQDRQFILSSKKLLLSDSGFYLCAWDKSNTGELFFGEGSRLTVL.

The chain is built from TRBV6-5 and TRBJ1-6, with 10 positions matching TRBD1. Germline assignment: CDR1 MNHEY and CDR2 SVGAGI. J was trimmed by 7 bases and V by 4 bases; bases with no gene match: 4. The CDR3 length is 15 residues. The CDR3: CASSSRDRGNSPLHF. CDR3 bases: TGTGCCAGCAGTTCCCGGGACAGGGGCAATTCACCCCTCCACTTT.

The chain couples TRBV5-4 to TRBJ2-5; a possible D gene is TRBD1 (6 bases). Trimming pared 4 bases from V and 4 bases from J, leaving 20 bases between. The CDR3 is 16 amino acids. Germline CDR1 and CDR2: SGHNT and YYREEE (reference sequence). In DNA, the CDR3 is TGTGCCAGCAGCCCCACTACGGACAGTCTGGGAGAGACCCAGTACTTC. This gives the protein CASSPTTDSLGETQYF.

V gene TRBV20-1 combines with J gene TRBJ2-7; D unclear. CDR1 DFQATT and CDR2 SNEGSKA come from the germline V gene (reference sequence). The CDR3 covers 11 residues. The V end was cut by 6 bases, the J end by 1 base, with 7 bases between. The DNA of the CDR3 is TGCAGTGCCGTCCAGTCCTACGAGCAGTACTTC. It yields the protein CSAVQSYEQYF.

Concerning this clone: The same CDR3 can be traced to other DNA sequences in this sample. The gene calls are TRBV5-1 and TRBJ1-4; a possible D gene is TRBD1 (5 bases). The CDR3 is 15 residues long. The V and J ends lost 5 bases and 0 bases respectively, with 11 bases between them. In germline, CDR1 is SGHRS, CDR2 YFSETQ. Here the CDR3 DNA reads TGCGCCAGCAGAGAGACAGTTGCAACTAATGAAAAACTGTTTTTT. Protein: CASRETVATNEKLFF. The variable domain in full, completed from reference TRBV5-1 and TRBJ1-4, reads KAGVTQTPRYLIKTRGQQVTLSCSPISGHRSVSWYQQTPGQGLQFLFEYFSETQRNKGNFPGRFSGRQFSNSRSEMNVSTLELGDSALYLCASRETVATNEKLFFGSGTQLSVL.

The CDR3 loop is CASSYSLTGDNEKLFF. The CDR3 DNA is TGTGCCAGCAGTTACAGCCTCACAGGAGATAATGAAAAACTGTTTTTT. The chain is built from TRBV6-5 and TRBJ1-4; D is perhaps TRBD1 (5 bases). Trimming took 2 bases from V and 4 from J, leaving 14 bases between them. This CDR3 contains 16 residues. Germline values: CDR1 MNHEY, CDR2 SVGAGI.

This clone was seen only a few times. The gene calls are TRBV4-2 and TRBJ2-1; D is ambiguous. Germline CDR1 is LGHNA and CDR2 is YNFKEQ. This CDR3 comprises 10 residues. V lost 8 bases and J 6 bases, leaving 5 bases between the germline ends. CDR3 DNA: TGTGCCAGCGGACGCAATGAGCAGTTCTTC. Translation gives CASGRNEQFF.

In DNA, the CDR3 is TGTGCCAGCAGCTCCGAGGGACAGGGCTGGAATGAGCAGTTCTTC. Its translation: CASSSEGQGWNEQFF. The chain carries TRBV7-3 and TRBJ2-1; TRBD1 matches 9 bases. CDR3 length: 15 amino acids. Germline V gene data show CDR1 as SGHTA and CDR2 as FQGTGA. Trimming took 4 bases from V and 7 from J; bases not matched to a gene: 8.

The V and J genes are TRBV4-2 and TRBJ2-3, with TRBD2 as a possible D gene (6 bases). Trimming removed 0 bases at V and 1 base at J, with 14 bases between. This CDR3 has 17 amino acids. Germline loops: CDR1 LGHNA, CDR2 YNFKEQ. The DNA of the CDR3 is TGTGCCAGCAGCCAAGAAGGGTTAGGGACTGGCACAGATACGCAGTATTTT. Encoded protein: CASSQEGLGTGTDTQYF.

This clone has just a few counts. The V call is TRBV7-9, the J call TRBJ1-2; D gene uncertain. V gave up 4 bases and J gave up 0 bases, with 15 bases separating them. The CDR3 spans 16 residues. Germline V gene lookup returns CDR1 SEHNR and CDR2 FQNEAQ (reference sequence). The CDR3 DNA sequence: TGTGCCAGCAGCTGGGCGGGCGAGAAAGCTAACTATGGCTACACCTTC. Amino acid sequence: CASSWAGEKANYGYTF.

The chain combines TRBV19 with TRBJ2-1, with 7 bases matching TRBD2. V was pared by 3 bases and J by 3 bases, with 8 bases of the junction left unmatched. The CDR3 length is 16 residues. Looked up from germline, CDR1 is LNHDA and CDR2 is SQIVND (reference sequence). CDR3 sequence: CASSIAEGGDYNEQFF. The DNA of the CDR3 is TGTGCCAGTAGTATTGCCGAGGGAGGGGACTACAATGAGCAGTTCTTC. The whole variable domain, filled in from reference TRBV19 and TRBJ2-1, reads DGGITQSPKYLFRKEGQNVTLSCEQNLNHDAMYWYRQDPGQGLRLIYYSQIVNDFQKGDIAEGYSVSREKKESFPLTVTSAQKNPTAFYLCASSIAEGGDYNEQFFGPGTRLTVL.